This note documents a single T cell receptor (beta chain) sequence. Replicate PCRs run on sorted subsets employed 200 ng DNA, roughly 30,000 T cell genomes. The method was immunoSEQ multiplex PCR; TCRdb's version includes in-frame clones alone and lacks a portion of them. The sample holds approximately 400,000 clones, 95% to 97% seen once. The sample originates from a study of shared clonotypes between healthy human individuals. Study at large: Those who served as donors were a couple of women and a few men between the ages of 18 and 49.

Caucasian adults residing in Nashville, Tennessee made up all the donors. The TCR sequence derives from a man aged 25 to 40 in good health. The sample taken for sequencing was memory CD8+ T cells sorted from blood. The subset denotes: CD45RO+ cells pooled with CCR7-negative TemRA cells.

For the CDR3, the DNA is TGTGCCAGCAGCTTCTCGGACATGAACACTGAAGCTTTCTTT. Amino acids: CASSFSDMNTEAFF. This sequence joins TRBV5-5 and TRBJ1-1; weak D call: TRBD1 (5 bases). CDR3 length: 14 amino acids. The germline V gene has CDR1 SGHKS and CDR2 YYEKEE (reference sequence). With 2 bases removed from V and 0 bases from J, the gap between germline ends came to 8 bases.